This T cell receptor beta chain is drawn from a study of OX40 agonist ivuxolimab in advanced cancers. Overall study: Dose-escalation patients were diagnosed with hepatocellular carcinoma, melanoma, renal cell cancer or head and neck cancer.

J was trimmed by 4 bases and V by 4 bases; bases with no gene match: 7. Germline loops: CDR1 MNHEY, CDR2 SMNVEV (reference sequence). The CDR3 has 15 amino acids. This clone has only a few counts. Assay used: immunoSEQ multiplex PCR; TCRdb lists only in-frame clones, some missing. This table has approximately 50,000 clones, around 84% appearing once. Sequencing used CD4+ or CD8+ T cells sorted from blood, obtained in a trial of the OX40 agonist ivuxolimab. This TCR was recovered from an adult with an advanced solid tumor such as melanoma, head and neck, liver or kidney cancer. The chain is built from TRBV27 and TRBJ1-2; 9 bases match TRBD1. CDR3 sequence reads: CASSWGQGGAYGYTF. The CDR3 bases are TGTGCCAGCAGTTGGGGACAGGGAGGCGCCTATGGCTACACCTTC.